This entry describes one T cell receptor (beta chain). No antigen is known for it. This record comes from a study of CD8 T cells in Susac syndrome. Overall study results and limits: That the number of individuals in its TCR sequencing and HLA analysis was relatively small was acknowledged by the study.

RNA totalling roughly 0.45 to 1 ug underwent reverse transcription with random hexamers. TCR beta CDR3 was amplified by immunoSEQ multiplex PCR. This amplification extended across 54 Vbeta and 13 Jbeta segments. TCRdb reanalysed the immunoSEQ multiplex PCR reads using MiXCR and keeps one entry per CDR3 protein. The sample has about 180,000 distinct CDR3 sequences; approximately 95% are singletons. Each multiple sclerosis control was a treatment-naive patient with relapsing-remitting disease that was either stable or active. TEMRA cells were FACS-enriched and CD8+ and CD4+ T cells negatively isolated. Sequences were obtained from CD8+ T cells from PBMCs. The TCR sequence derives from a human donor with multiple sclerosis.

The CDR3 DNA is TGTGCCATCAGTGAGGGCCCGGGGGCGAGTAATGAGCAGTTCTTC. This gives the protein CAISEGPGASNEQFF. This chain joins TRBV10-3 and TRBJ2-1, with D perhaps TRBD1 or TRBD2 (6 bases each). The CDR3 runs to 15 residues. Trimming removed 2 bases from V and 7 bases from J, with 15 bases in between. In germline, CDR1 is ENHRY, CDR2 SYGVKD.